This record looks at one TCR beta chain sequence and its context. Its antigen is unknown. Germline is not matched at one junction end, which may reflect a read error. It was with unique molecular identifiers that the TCRbeta library was prepared. TCRdb analysed the PCR reads with MiXCR anew, one entry per CDR3 protein. Seen here are 440,000 or so distinct CDR3 sequences, over 40% observed once, and the top ten hold 25% to 30%. The record originates from a study of T-cell reconstitution after alpha-beta-depleted transplantation in children. Broader study findings: For some patients, TCRbeta diversity was high at day 60 because of recipient T cells and thymic progenitors that survived. Where alpha-beta T cells came from about two months after transplant was reportedly several hundred expanded graft clones. The main origin of T-cell counts and diversity one year after transplant was newly produced T cells.

Germline V gene data show CDR1 as ENHRY and CDR2 as SYGVKD. CDR3 size: 14 residues. This chain joins TRBV10-3 and TRBJ2-4; 7 bases agree with TRBD1. The sequence derives from a girl aged 2-10 years with aplastic anemia, due to receive a stem cell transplant. This specimen was PBMCs, taken before TCRalphabeta/CD19-depleted stem cell transplant. CDR3 region: CAISSGQEKNIQYF. The CDR3 nucleotides are TGTGCCATCAGTAGTGGACAGGAAAAAAATATTCAGTACTTC.